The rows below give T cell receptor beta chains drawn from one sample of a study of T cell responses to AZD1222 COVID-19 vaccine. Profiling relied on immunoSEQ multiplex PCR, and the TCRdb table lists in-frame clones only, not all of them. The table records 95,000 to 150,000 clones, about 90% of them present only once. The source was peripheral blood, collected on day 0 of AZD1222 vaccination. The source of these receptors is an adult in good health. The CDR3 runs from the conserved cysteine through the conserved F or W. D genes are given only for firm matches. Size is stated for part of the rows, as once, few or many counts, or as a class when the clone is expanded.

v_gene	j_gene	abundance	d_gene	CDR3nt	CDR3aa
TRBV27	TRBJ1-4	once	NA	TGTGCCAGCAGTATACAGGGAGGTTGGGAAAAACTGTTTTTT	CASSIQGGWEKLFF
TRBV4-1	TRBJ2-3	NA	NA	TGCGCCAGCAGCCAAGAAGCGCTAGATACGCAGTATTTT	CASSQEALDTQYF
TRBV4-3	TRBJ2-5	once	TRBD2	TGCGCCAGCAGCCCTCAACTGGGACTAGCGCGAACCCAGTACTTC	CASSPQLGLARTQYF
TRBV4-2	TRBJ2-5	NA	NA	TGTGCCAGCAGCCAGGGGGACTACCAAGAGACCCAGTACTTC	CASSQGDYQETQYF
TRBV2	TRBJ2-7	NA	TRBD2	TGTGCCAGCAGTGGTAGTGAGCGGGGATTCTCCTACGAGCAGTACTTC	CASSGSERGFSYEQYF
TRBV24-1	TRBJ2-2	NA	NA	TGTGCCACCAGTGATTTACGAGGGGAAGGGCCGGCCGGGGAGCTGTTTTTT	CATSDLRGEGPAGELFF
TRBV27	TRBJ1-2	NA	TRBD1	TGTGCCAGCAGTGCCAACAGGGGAAAGGGCTATGGCTACACCTTC	CASSANRGKGYGYTF
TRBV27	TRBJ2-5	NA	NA	TGTGCCAGCAGTTTATCGGGAGAGACCCGGCCAGAGACCCAGTACTTC	CASSLSGETRPETQYF
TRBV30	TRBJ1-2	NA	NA	TGTGCCTGGAGTGTACTTAAGCGGGGTGGCTACACCTTC	CAWSVLKRGGYTF
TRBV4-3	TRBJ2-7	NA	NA	TGCGCCAGCAGCCAAGGTGTACTAAAGAGCTACGAGCAGTACTTC	CASSQGVLKSYEQYF
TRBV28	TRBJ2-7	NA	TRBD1	TGTGCCAGCAGCAAAACAGGGGGTTTAACCTACGAGCAGTACTTC	CASSKTGGLTYEQYF
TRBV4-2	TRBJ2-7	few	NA	TGTGCCAGCAGCCAAGGGACAGCTAACTACGAGCAGTACTTC	CASSQGTANYEQYF
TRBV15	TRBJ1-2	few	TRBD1	TGTGCCACCAGCAGAGGAGGCGTCGAGGACAGGGGCTACACCTTC	CATSRGGVEDRGYTF
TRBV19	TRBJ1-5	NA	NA	TGTGCCAGTAGTATAGTAGGGGGGTATAGCAATCAGCCCCAGCATTTT	CASSIVGGYSNQPQHF
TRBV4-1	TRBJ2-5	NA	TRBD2	TGCGCCAGCAGCCAAGGAGTAGCGGGGGGGCCCCAAGAGACCCAGTACTTC	CASSQGVAGGPQETQYF
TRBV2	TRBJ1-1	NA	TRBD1	TGTGCCAGCAGGCGGGACAGGGCTGTGTGGACTGAAGCTTTCTTT	CASRRDRAVWTEAFF
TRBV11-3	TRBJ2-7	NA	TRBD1	TGTGCCAGCAGCTGGACAGGGAACGAGCAGTACTTC	CASSWTGNEQYF
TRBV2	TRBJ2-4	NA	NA	TGTGCCAGCAGTGAAGCGGGAGCGGCCAAAAACATTCAGTACTTC	CASSEAGAAKNIQYF
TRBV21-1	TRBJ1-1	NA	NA	TGTGCCAGCAGCCGTCCAGAGAACACTGAAGCTTTCTTT	CASSRPENTEAFF
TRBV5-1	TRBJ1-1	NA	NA	TGCGCCAGCAGCTTGTTTTCGGGGCAGATCACTGAAGCTTTCTTT	CASSLFSGQITEAFF
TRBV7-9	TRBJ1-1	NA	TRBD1	TGTGCCAGCACCATGGGACAGGCGAACACTGAAGCTTTCTTT	CASTMGQANTEAFF
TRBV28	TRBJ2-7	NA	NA	TGTGCCAGCAGTTTTAATGAGGACAACTCCTACGAGCAGTACTTC	CASSFNEDNSYEQYF
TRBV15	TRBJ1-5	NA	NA	TGTGCCACCAGCACCCCCTCCCCACAGCCCCAGCATTTT	CATSTPSPQPQHF
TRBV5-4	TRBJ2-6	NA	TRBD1	TGTGCCAGCAGCTCAGGGGGCGCCGGTACTGGGGCCAACGTCCTGACTTTC	CASSSGGAGTGANVLTF
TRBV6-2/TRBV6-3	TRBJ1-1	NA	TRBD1	TGTGCCAGCAGCCACGCGGACAGGCAATACTCGAACACTGAAGCTTTCTTT	CASSHADRQYSNTEAFF
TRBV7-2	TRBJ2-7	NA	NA	TGTGCCAGCAGCCAAGGGGCAGGGGCACGGGAGCAGTACTTC	CASSQGAGAREQYF
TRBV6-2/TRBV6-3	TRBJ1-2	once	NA	TGTGCCAGCAGTTATGCCAGGGCTGATTATGGCTACACCTTC	CASSYARADYGYTF